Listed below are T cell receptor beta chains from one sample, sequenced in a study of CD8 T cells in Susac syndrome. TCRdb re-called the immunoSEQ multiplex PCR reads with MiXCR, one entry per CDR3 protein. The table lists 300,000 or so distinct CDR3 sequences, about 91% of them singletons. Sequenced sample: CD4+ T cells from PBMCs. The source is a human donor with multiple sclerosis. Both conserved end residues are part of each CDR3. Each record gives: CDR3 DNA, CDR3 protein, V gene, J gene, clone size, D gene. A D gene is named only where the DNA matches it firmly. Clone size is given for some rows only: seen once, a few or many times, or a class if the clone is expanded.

TGCAGCGTTGAAGCTGCGGGGGGGACATTGGCCTACAATGAGCAGTTCTTC,CSVEAAGGTLAYNEQFF,TRBV29-1,TRBJ2-1,once,TRBD2
TGTGCCAGTAGTATAGATCGGGACCTGACTGAAGCTTTCTTT,CASSIDRDLTEAFF,TRBV19,TRBJ1-1,-,-
TGTGCCAGCAGCCCACGGGAAGGACGCTCGGAGACCCAGTACTTC,CASSPREGRSETQYF,TRBV14,TRBJ2-5,once,-
TGTGCCAGCAGCCAACCCGGGACTAGCGCCAATGAGCAGTTCTTC,CASSQPGTSANEQFF,TRBV4-2,TRBJ2-1,once,TRBD2
TGTGCCAGCAGCGGGAGGGTTAATGAAAAACTGTTTTTT,CASSGRVNEKLFF,TRBV7-9,TRBJ1-4,-,-
TGTGCCAGCAGCCCCCGGGGTAGCGGGAGAAGAGGGTACTTC,CASSPRGSGRRGYF,TRBV7-8,TRBJ2-4,-,TRBD2
TGTGCCAGTATGTACAGGGTGCCCGGTGAGCAGTTCTTC,CASMYRVPGEQFF,TRBV19,TRBJ2-1,-,-
TGCGCCAGCAGCCAAGTAGGACTAGCGGGAATTGGGGAGACCCAGTACTTC,CASSQVGLAGIGETQYF,TRBV4-1,TRBJ2-5,-,TRBD2
TGCGCCAGCAGCTCGCGGGGTTCTAGCACAGATACGCAGTATTTT,CASSSRGSSTDTQYF,TRBV5-1,TRBJ2-3,-,-
TGTGCCAGCAGTATCGGCAGGGGGCTTTATGAAAAACTGTTTTTT,CASSIGRGLYEKLFF,TRBV12-3/TRBV12-4,TRBJ1-4,-,TRBD1
TGTGCCAGCAGCTTGGAGTACAGCGAAACGGAGACCCAGTACTTC,CASSLEYSETETQYF,TRBV5-4,TRBJ2-5,-,-
TGTGCCAGCAGCGTAGCGGCATTTAGAACCGGGACCCAGTACTTC,CASSVAAFRTGTQYF,TRBV9,TRBJ2-5,-,-
TGTGCCAGCAGCTTAAAAGATCTCAAGAGCTCTGGGGCCAACGTCCTGACTTTC,CASSLKDLKSSGANVLTF,TRBV7-3,TRBJ2-6,once,-
TGCAGCGTTGTAAGCAGGGGACAAAGCTCTGGGGCCAACGTCCTGACTTTC,CSVVSRGQSSGANVLTF,TRBV29-1,TRBJ2-6,-,-
TGTGCCACCAGTGATAACGTGGGCGTCCAGCCCCAGCATTTT,CATSDNVGVQPQHF,TRBV24-1,TRBJ1-5,-,-
TGTGCCAGTACAAACGGATTCCTTCCGGGACAGACTAATTCACCCCTCCACTTT,CASTNGFLPGQTNSPLHF,TRBV19,TRBJ1-6,-,TRBD1
TGCAGTGCTAGGGGCGGGAGTGGCACAGATACGCAGTATTTT,CSARGGSGTDTQYF,TRBV20-1,TRBJ2-3,-,TRBD2
TGTGCCAGCAGCGGTTTGGGGGATACGCAGTATTTT,CASSGLGDTQYF,TRBV6-2/TRBV6-3,TRBJ2-3,-,-
TGTGCCAGCAGCGTAGTGGGGTGGGGCAGCAAGAACGTCCTGACTTTC,CASSVVGWGSKNVLTF,TRBV9,TRBJ2-6,-,-
TGTGCCATACCCCTCGGGAGGCGACCCAACTATGGCTACACCTTC,CAIPLGRRPNYGYTF,TRBV9,TRBJ1-2,once,-
TGTGCCAGCAGCTTGGGGGGGGCCAATGAGCAGTTCTTC,CASSLGGANEQFF,TRBV7-9,TRBJ2-1,-,-
TGTGCCAGCAGCATAGACAGGGACCCCCGCCAGCCCCAGCATTTT,CASSIDRDPRQPQHF,TRBV7-2,TRBJ1-5,-,TRBD1
TGTGCCAGCAGCCATGTGAGGGGGATTGGGAACACTGAAGCTTTCTTT,CASSHVRGIGNTEAFF,TRBV3-1,TRBJ1-1,-,-
TGTGCCAGCAGTTCCCCCCGAACAGGGGTAGCTGGCTACACCTTC,CASSSPRTGVAGYTF,TRBV11-2,TRBJ1-2,-,TRBD1
TGTGCCAGCAGCTTATGGGGTAATGAGCAGTTCTTC,CASSLWGNEQFF,TRBV7-9,TRBJ2-1,-,-
TGTGCCAGCAGTCTATTCTGGAGCACAGATACGCAGTATTTT,CASSLFWSTDTQYF,TRBV6-5,TRBJ2-3,-,-
TGTGCCAGCGCCCAGAGTAACCCACGGAAATACGAGCAGTACTTC,CASAQSNPRKYEQYF,TRBV2,TRBJ2-7,-,-
TGTGCCAGCAGTCCCGGGGGCCGAAGGGGCTACACCTTC,CASSPGGRRGYTF,TRBV28,TRBJ1-2,once,-
TGCGCCACTGCGCCCCGCCCGGACCACGAGCAGTACTTC,CATAPRPDHEQYF,TRBV5-1,TRBJ2-7,-,-
TGTGCCAGCAGCTTACAAGGGGGCTTCGCGGATAACACCATATATTTT,CASSLQGGFADNTIYF,TRBV7-9,TRBJ1-3,-,TRBD1
TGTGCCAGCAGTCCGGGGCCCGGGACCTCGAACCCGGAGACCCAGTACTTC,CASSPGPGTSNPETQYF,TRBV12-3/TRBV12-4,TRBJ2-5,-,-
TGTGCCAGCAGTTTAGTAGATGGGACCCCGACCGGGGAGCTGTTTTTT,CASSLVDGTPTGELFF,TRBV12-3/TRBV12-4,TRBJ2-2,-,-
TGTGCCAGCAGACACATTCGGGGACAGCCCCAGCATTTT,CASRHIRGQPQHF,TRBV6-2/TRBV6-3,TRBJ1-5,-,-
TGTGCCAGCAGCTTCGCAGTCTATAATTCACCCCTCCACTTT,CASSFAVYNSPLHF,TRBV11-3,TRBJ1-6,-,-
TGTGCCAGCAGTGACGGACTCCCCTACGAGCAGTACTTC,CASSDGLPYEQYF,TRBV6-2/TRBV6-3,TRBJ2-7,-,-
TGTGCCAGCAGTGAAAAGTCCCGGTTAATCTCCTACGAGCAGTACTTC,CASSEKSRLISYEQYF,TRBV2,TRBJ2-7,-,-
TGTGCCAGCAGCTTCGGCAGGGGAAACTATGGCTACACCTTC,CASSFGRGNYGYTF,TRBV5-6,TRBJ1-2,-,-
TGTGCCAGCAGGATATCCCAGGGGACCAATGAGCAGTTCTTC,CASRISQGTNEQFF,TRBV6-6,TRBJ2-1,-,-
TGTGCCAGCAGCTTAGGAAGGGTCCCGATAAAGGAAGCTTTCTTT,CASSLGRVPIKEAFF,TRBV7-9,TRBJ1-1,-,-
TGTGCCTGGAGTGGCCCCGGAACAATCGCCACTGAAGCTTTCTTT,CAWSGPGTIATEAFF,TRBV30,TRBJ1-1,once,-
TGTGCCAGCAGCTTAGGTGGGACAGGGGGAAACACCATATATTTT,CASSLGGTGGNTIYF,TRBV7-9,TRBJ1-3,-,TRBD1
TGTGCCAGCAGTAAAACCCCCCCTAGCGGGGTTTCCTACAATGAGCAGTTCTTC,CASSKTPPSGVSYNEQFF,TRBV6-2/TRBV6-3,TRBJ2-1,-,TRBD2
TGTGCCAGCTCACCGAGTTTCGGGAACACTGAAGCTTTCTTT,CASSPSFGNTEAFF,TRBV18,TRBJ1-1,-,-
TGTGCCAGTAGTAAGGACGGCAGGGGGCGAGGTACGCAGTATTTT,CASSKDGRGRGTQYF,TRBV19,TRBJ2-3,-,TRBD1
TGTGCCAGCAGCTTAGGGACTCGCGATTCACCCCTCCACTTT,CASSLGTRDSPLHF,TRBV7-3,TRBJ1-6,few,-
TGTGCCAGCAGCTCCCAAGCGGGCGGCCCTGGGGGGGTTACAAGAGAGCAGTTCTTC,CASSSQAGGPGGVTREQFF,TRBV7-2,TRBJ2-1,-,TRBD2
TGTGCCTGGAGTCACGGACCGGGCTCTGGAAACACCATATATTTT,CAWSHGPGSGNTIYF,TRBV30,TRBJ1-3,-,-